The 10 T cell receptor beta chains below were found in one sample sequenced in a study of breast tumors, draining lymph nodes, adjacent tissues. TCRdb passed the multiplex PCR reads through MiXCR, listing each CDR3 protein once. Of about 230,000 distinct CDR3 sequences listed, about 32% are singletons. Samples came from axillary lymph nodes draining the breast cancer. The specimen was axillary lymph node tissue. The receptors were gathered from a female donor with breast cancer. Some clones in this sample may be carry-over from other donors' samples.

Comment on this clonotype: It is likely a read error, because the conserved phenylalanine at the end of the CDR3 is missing. The chain recombines TRBV6-1 with TRBJ2-2, with TRBD2 as a possible D gene (6 bases). The V end lost 6 bases, the J end lost 0 bases, and 14 bases lay between the germline ends. CDR1 MNHNS and CDR2 SASEGT come from the germline V gene. The CDR3 length is 16 residues. The CDR3 nucleotides are TGTGCCAGCAGATTAAAGGAGCGGGCGAACACCGGGGAGCTGTTTTCA. It encodes CASRLKERANTGELFS.

With regard to this clonotype: A read error may account for a junction end that differs from germline. The CDR3 DNA is TGTGCCAGCAGCGGGGGGGGGGGCGGGAGTATGGAGACCCAGTACTTC. Its protein is CASSGGGGGSMETQYF. The J gene is TRBJ2-5, the V gene TRBV5-1; 10 positions match TRBD2. Germline V gene lookup returns CDR1 SGHRS and CDR2 YFSETQ. This CDR3 comprises 16 residues. Drawing the rest from reference TRBV5-1 and TRBJ2-5, the complete variable domain is KAGVTQTPRYLIKTRGQQVTLSCSPISGHRSVSWYQQTPGQGLQFLFEYFSETQRNKGNFPGRFSGRQFSNSRSEMNVSTLELGDSALYLCASSGGGGGSMETQYFGPGTRLLVL.

This clonotype was seen repeatedly, ten times or more. V gene TRBV9 combines with J gene TRBJ2-1; D is unresolved. V shed 3 bases and J shed 0 bases, with 13 bases lying between them. This CDR3 comprises 16 residues. CDR1 SGDLS and CDR2 YYNGEE come from the germline V gene. The CDR3 region is CASSARLDISYNEQFF. Here the CDR3 DNA reads TGTGCCAGCAGCGCCCGACTCGACATCTCCTACAATGAGCAGTTCTTC. Complete variable domain (other parts from reference TRBV9 and TRBJ2-1): DSGVTQTPKHLITATGQRVTLRCSPRSGDLSVYWYQQSLDQGLQFLIQYYNGEERAKGNILERFSAQQFPDLHSELNLSSLELGDSALYFCASSARLDISYNEQFFGPGTRLTVL.

This clonotype was recorded many times. V is TRBV6-1 and J is TRBJ1-5; perhaps TRBD1 as D (5 bases). The V gene lost 4 bases and the J gene lost 4 bases, with 8 bases spanning the gap. The CDR3 consists of 13 residues. Germline CDR1 MNHNS, CDR2 SASEGT. The DNA for the CDR3 is TGTGCCAGCAGTGGGGACGGGAATCAGCCCCAGCATTTT. It encodes CASSGDGNQPQHF.

This clonotype was picked up many times. At one end the junction does not follow the germline gene, possibly because of a read error. This chain links TRBV7-8 with TRBJ1-3; TRBD1 matches at 7 bases. The CDR3 totals 17 residues. From germline, CDR1 is SGHVS and CDR2 FQNEAQ. The CDR3, as DNA: TGTGCCAGCAGCAGCTTTCGGGGACAGCGTCCGGGAAACCCCATATATTTT. Its translation is CASSSFRGQRPGNPIYF.

This clonotype came up many times. This chain uses TRBV14 with TRBJ2-7, with 11 bases that match TRBD2. CDR1 is SGHDN, CDR2 FVKESK, per germline. The CDR3 spans 15 residues. V lost 3 bases to trimming and J lost 4 bases; unmatched junction nucleotides: 5. The CDR3 sequence: CASSQYSGRAYEQYF. The CDR3 DNA sequence: TGTGCCAGCAGCCAGTATAGCGGGAGGGCTTACGAGCAGTACTTC.

This clonotype appeared a few times. The V call is TRBV7-9, the J call TRBJ1-1, with 10 bases matching TRBD1. The V and J ends lost 5 bases and 4 bases, in that order; junction bases with no gene match: 4. Germline V gene data show CDR1 as SEHNR and CDR2 as FQNEAQ (reference sequence). The CDR3 extends over 14 amino acids. The CDR3 DNA is TGTGCCAGCAGCCCGGGGACAGGGGTCACTGAAGCTTTCTTT. This encodes CASSPGTGVTEAFF. Supplemented by reference TRBV7-9 and TRBJ1-1, the full variable domain reads DTGVSQNPRHKITKRGQNVTFRCDPISEHNRLYWYRQTLGQGPEFLTYFQNEAQLEKSRLLSDRFSAERPKGSFSTLEIQRTEQGDSAMYLCASSPGTGVTEAFFGQGTRLTVV.

The CDR3: CASRNRGRGTDTQYF. Written as DNA, the CDR3 is TGTGCCAGCAGGAACAGGGGGCGCGGCACAGATACGCAGTATTTT. This rearrangement joins TRBV6-6 to TRBJ2-3; TRBD1 agrees at 9 bases. Looked up from germline, CDR1 is MNHNY and CDR2 is SVGAGI (reference sequence). This CDR3 has 15 amino acids. V lost 6 bases, J lost 1 base, and 5 bases stayed unmatched.

This clonotype was seen a few times. The V call is TRBV20-1, the J call TRBJ1-6, with 9 bases matching TRBD1. Germline CDR1 DFQATT, CDR2 SNEGSKA (reference sequence). Losses at the gene ends were 8 bases for V and 3 bases for J; bases not matched to a gene: 11. This CDR3 is 16 amino acids long. The CDR3 nucleotides are TGCAGTCCCCGCCGGAGGACAGGGGACTATAATTCACCCCTCCACTTT. Translated, it gives CSPRRRTGDYNSPLHF.

V usage is TRBV5-1 and J usage is TRBJ2-3, with 10 bases aligning to TRBD2. The V gene's germline CDR1 is SGHRS and CDR2 YFSETQ. Trimming removed 0 bases from V and 2 bases from J; junction bases left unmatched: 3. This CDR3 contains 16 residues. The CDR3 loop is CASSLDSGRHTDTQYF. In DNA, the CDR3 is TGCGCCAGCAGCTTGGATAGCGGGAGGCACACAGATACGCAGTATTTT.